The clone carrying this T cell receptor beta chain occurred a few times. Its antigen is not identified. The sample comes from a study of CD8 T cells in ankylosing spondylitis. Study results and caveats: Reportedly, significant enrichment of disease-linked clones occurred in matched ankylosing spondylitis synovial fluid. Some of the motif variants had earlier been found in reactive arthritis patients' fluid and blood. Clones linked with disease were CD8+ and fairly uncommon in the peripheral blood.

MiXCR, run by TCRdb on the 5' RACE reads, gives a single entry per CDR3 protein. The sample consists of 350,000 to 450,000 distinct CDR3 sequences, around 20% of them appearing once. The CDR3 totals 15 residues. J was trimmed by 3 bases and V by 2 bases; bases with no gene match: 8. Germline CDR1 and CDR2: DFQATT and SNEGSKA (reference sequence). The sequence was obtained from a male donor with ankylosing spondylitis or in good health (not recorded which). This sequence joins TRBV20-1 and TRBJ2-3; 7 nucleotides align to TRBD2. Sequencing was carried out using blood, either unsorted or a sorted T cell fraction (not recorded which). In DNA, the CDR3 is TGCAGTGCTAGACCCCCTACGCGGGGGACAGATACGCAGTATTTT. Amino acid sequence: CSARPPTRGTDTQYF.